Listed below are T cell receptor beta chains from one sample, sequenced in a study of lymphopenia after photon versus proton radiotherapy. This table comes from immunoSEQ multiplex PCR, and its TCRdb copy is limited to in-frame clones, with some not included. Of about 58,000 clones listed, about 81% are singletons. Sequenced here: peripheral blood, sampled from a patient treated with proton-based radiotherapy. The receptor source for this set is a man between 60 and 75 years old with pancreatic cancer. CDR3s include the opening cysteine and the closing phenylalanine or tryptophan. Each record gives: clone size, J gene, V gene, D gene, CDR3 protein, CDR3 DNA. A D gene is named only where the DNA matches it firmly. The size entry is marked missing in some rows and otherwise reads once, few, many or a size class.

-,TRBJ2-1,TRBV7-9,TRBD2,CASGQYQRELNEQFF,TGTGCCAGCGGTCAATACCAGCGGGAGTTAAATGAGCAGTTCTTC
-,TRBJ2-6,TRBV19,-,CASQEARYKNSGANVLTF,TGTGCCAGCCAAGAGGCCAGATACAAAAACTCTGGGGCCAACGTCCTGACTTTC
-,TRBJ2-7,TRBV5-1,TRBD2,CASSIGDGGSSYEQYF,TGCGCCAGCAGCATTGGTGATGGCGGGAGCTCCTACGAGCAGTACTTC
-,TRBJ2-6,TRBV6-5,-,CASRPGTSGANVLTF,TGTGCCAGCAGGCCTGGGACCTCTGGGGCCAACGTCCTGACTTTC
-,TRBJ2-1,TRBV5-6,-,CASSFHGRDGFF,TGTGCCAGCAGCTTTCACGGAAGAGATGGGTTCTTC
-,TRBJ1-2,TRBV5-1,-,CASSLVQTPTAGYTF,TGCGCCAGCAGCTTGGTACAGACCCCCACGGCTGGCTACACCTTC
once,TRBJ2-5,TRBV7-8,-,CASSRSVPYGETQYF,TGTGCCAGCAGCCGATCGGTCCCCTATGGAGAGACCCAGTACTTC
-,TRBJ2-7,TRBV27,TRBD1,CASSLRTGGEYEQYF,TGTGCCAGCAGTCTTAGGACAGGGGGAGAGTACGAGCAGTACTTC
-,TRBJ2-2,TRBV7-2,TRBD2,CASSRTSGRSNTGELFF,TGTGCCAGCAGTCGGACTAGCGGGAGGTCGAACACCGGGGAGCTGTTTTTT
-,TRBJ1-3,TRBV18,TRBD1,CASSPPQTGTGLFSGNTIYF,TGTGCCAGCTCACCACCCCAGACCGGGACAGGGCTCTTCTCTGGAAACACCATATATTTT
-,TRBJ1-1,TRBV7-9,-,CASSVVNTEAFF,TGTGCCAGCAGCGTAGTGAACACTGAAGCTTTCTTT
-,TRBJ2-1,TRBV6-1,TRBD2,CASTSGSYNEQFF,TGTGCCAGCACTAGCGGCTCCTACAATGAGCAGTTCTTC
-,TRBJ2-1,TRBV5-1,-,CASREDSAYSYNEQFF,TGCGCCAGTCGCGAGGACAGTGCCTACTCCTACAATGAGCAGTTCTTC
-,TRBJ2-1,TRBV27,TRBD2,CASSPRGGRVAGYDNEQFF,TGTGCCAGCAGTCCCCGCGGAGGTAGGGTAGCGGGTTACGACAATGAGCAGTTCTTC
-,TRBJ2-7,TRBV5-4,-,CASSFESYERYF,TGTGCCAGCAGCTTCGAGTCCTACGAGCGGTACTTC
once,TRBJ2-1,TRBV5-4,TRBD2,CASRAGGESSYNEQFF,TGTGCCAGCCGAGCGGGAGGGGAAAGCTCCTACAATGAGCAGTTCTTC
-,TRBJ2-1,TRBV7-3,-,CASSMGAPSSYNEQFF,TGTGCCAGCAGCATGGGGGCGCCGAGCTCCTACAATGAGCAGTTCTTC
-,TRBJ2-7,TRBV11-2,TRBD1,CASSSDRGHYERQYF,TGTGCCAGCAGCTCGGACAGGGGGCACTATGAACGGCAGTACTTC
-,TRBJ2-5,TRBV14,-,CASSHIWDPTGQETQYF,TGTGCCAGCAGCCATATTTGGGACCCTACGGGTCAAGAGACCCAGTACTTC
-,TRBJ2-3,TRBV5-8,-,CASSFRNGASTDTQYF,TGTGCCAGCAGCTTTAGGAACGGAGCGAGCACAGATACGCAGTATTTT
-,TRBJ1-1,TRBV7-9,TRBD1,CASSKGTANTEAFF,TGTGCCAGCAGCAAGGGGACAGCGAACACTGAAGCTTTCTTT
-,TRBJ2-6,TRBV30,-,CAWSPNSFGANVLTF,TGTGCCTGGAGCCCCAACAGCTTTGGGGCCAACGTCCTGACTTTC
-,TRBJ2-1,TRBV29-1,-,CSVESPYNEQFF,TGCAGCGTTGAATCTCCGTACAATGAGCAGTTCTTC
-,TRBJ2-7,TRBV18,TRBD1,CASSQGQARREQYF,TGTGCCAGCTCCCAAGGACAGGCAAGGAGGGAGCAGTACTTC
-,TRBJ2-1,TRBV5-1,TRBD1,CASSFGGQGAYNEQFF,TGCGCCAGCAGCTTTGGTGGACAGGGGGCTTACAATGAGCAGTTCTTC
-,TRBJ1-2,TRBV5-1,-,CASKRREGPDYGYTF,TGCGCCAGCAAAAGGAGGGAAGGACCTGACTATGGCTACACCTTC
few,TRBJ1-5,TRBV5-5,TRBD1,CASSLLGQSNQPQHF,TGTGCCAGCAGCTTGTTGGGACAGAGCAATCAGCCCCAGCATTTT
once,TRBJ1-1,TRBV18,-,CASSGRYTEAFF,TGTGCCAGCTCAGGAAGATACACTGAAGCTTTCTTT
few,TRBJ1-2,TRBV5-6,-,CASRTGTGLGYTF,TGTGCCAGCAGGACGGGGACGGGCCTTGGCTACACCTTC
-,TRBJ2-2,TRBV5-4,-,CASSGQTNTGELFF,TGTGCCAGCAGCGGTCAGACGAACACCGGGGAGCTGTTTTTT
-,TRBJ2-1,TRBV20-1,-,CSADSLEQFF,TGCAGTGCGGATAGCCTTGAGCAGTTCTTC
-,TRBJ2-7,TRBV4-1,-,CASSYDRLSYEQYF,TGCGCCAGCAGCTACGACAGGCTCTCCTACGAGCAGTACTTC
-,TRBJ1-5,TRBV28,-,CASSLSIGTYQPQHF,TGTGCCAGCAGTTTATCCATCGGGACTTACCAGCCCCAGCATTTT
-,TRBJ2-3,TRBV9,TRBD2,CASSVGSRGRAGDTQYF,TGTGCCAGCAGCGTGGGAAGCCGCGGGAGGGCCGGAGATACGCAGTATTTT
once,TRBJ2-3,TRBV14,TRBD1,CASSQDWTGGRYDTQYF,TGTGCCAGCAGCCAAGATTGGACAGGCGGCAGGTACGATACGCAGTATTTT
-,TRBJ2-1,TRBV5-1,TRBD2,CASSLQRGAISYNEQFF,TGCGCCAGCAGCCTACAGCGGGGTGCGATCTCCTACAATGAGCAGTTCTTC
-,TRBJ2-3,TRBV7-2,-,CASSRLASTDTQYF,TGTGCCAGCAGCCGACTGGCTAGCACAGATACGCAGTATTTT
-,TRBJ2-6,TRBV28,-,CASSPYDGANVLTF,TGTGCCAGCAGTCCCTATGATGGGGCCAACGTCCTGACTTTC
-,TRBJ2-7,TRBV11-3,TRBD1,CASSSGIQGREQYF,TGTGCCAGCAGCTCAGGGATACAGGGGCGGGAGCAGTACTTC
-,TRBJ2-7,TRBV7-9,-,CASSSTMTSSYEQYF,TGTGCCAGCAGCTCCACAATGACATCCTCCTACGAGCAGTACTTC
-,TRBJ2-3,TRBV15,-,CATSPQRGTTDTQYF,TGTGCCACCAGCCCCCAACGTGGGACCACAGATACGCAGTATTTT
-,TRBJ2-1,TRBV5-1,-,CASTGHDMYNEQFF,TGCGCCAGCACAGGACACGACATGTACAATGAGCAGTTCTTC
once,TRBJ2-3,TRBV30,TRBD2,CAWSGLAGGSTDTQYF,TGTGCCTGGAGTGGACTAGCGGGGGGTAGCACAGATACGCAGTATTTT
-,TRBJ1-5,TRBV21-1,-,CASSYPGQPLSNQPQHF,TGTGCCAGCAGCTACCCGGGACAGCCGCTTAGCAATCAGCCCCAGCATTTT